These 6 T cell receptor beta chains were sequenced from one sample in a study of T cell responses to AZD1222 COVID-19 vaccine. Repertoires were generated with immunoSEQ multiplex PCR, while TCRdb's copy carries only in-frame clones and drops some. Of 150,000 to 200,000 clones detected, around 92% appear once; the ten largest clones hold approximately 1.3%. The sequences come from peripheral blood, collected on day 0 of AZD1222 vaccination. These receptors came from an adult in good health.

This clone was detected a few times. The CDR3 loop reads CASSQGNNYGYTF. The CDR3 nucleotides read TGTGCCAGCAGCCAAGGCAATAACTATGGCTACACCTTC. The chain joins TRBV3-1 (or the pseudogene TRBV3-2) to TRBJ1-2, with D unclear. This CDR3 region has 13 residues. V gave up 1 base and J gave up 1 base, with 4 bases separating them. From germline, CDR1 is LGHDT and CDR2 YNNKEL (reference sequence).

The chain links TRBV3-1 (or the pseudogene TRBV3-2) to TRBJ2-7; unclear D gene. V was pared by 1 base and J by 3 bases, with 7 bases between. CDR1 and CDR2 (germline): LGHDT, YNNKEL (reference sequence). This CDR3 comprises 13 residues. The CDR3 here is CASSQGRDYEQYF. DNA of the CDR3: TGTGCCAGCAGCCAAGGTAGGGACTACGAGCAGTACTTC.

The chain links TRBV2 to TRBJ1-5; possible D gene TRBD1, 5 bases. V was clipped by 6 bases and J by 7 bases, with 25 bases between them. This CDR3 region has 17 residues. Germline V lookup: CDR1 SNHLY, CDR2 FYNNEI. The DNA of the CDR3 is TGTGCCAGCAGAGCGGTGGGTTACAGGACCTCGCGGCAGCCCCAGCATTTT. Translation gives CASRAVGYRTSRQPQHF.

The chain links TRBV7-2 to TRBJ2-5; no clear D. Germline V CDR1 and CDR2: SGHTA, FQGNSA. The CDR3 has 14 amino acids. Trimming took 4 bases from V and 0 from J, leaving 9 bases between them. DNA of the CDR3: TGTGCCAGCAGCTCCGGGCTATACCAAGAGACCCAGTACTTC. Its translation: CASSSGLYQETQYF. The variable domain in full, completed from reference TRBV7-2 and TRBJ2-5, reads GAGVSQSPSNKVTEKGKDVELRCDPISGHTALYWYRQSLGQGLEFLIYFQGNSAPDKSGLPSDRFSAERTGGSVSTLTIQRTQQEDSAVYLCASSSGLYQETQYFGPGTRLLVL.

V usage is TRBV7-2 and J usage is TRBJ2-7, with TRBD2 matching over 10 bases. Germline loops: CDR1 SGHTA, CDR2 FQGNSA. The length of the CDR3 is 14 residues. V was pared by 4 bases and J by 4 bases, with 4 bases of the junction left unmatched. CDR3 coding DNA: TGTGCCAGCAGCTCTACTAGCGGGGTGTACGAGCAGTACTTC. It translates to CASSSTSGVYEQYF.

This clone has a handful of counts. J is TRBJ2-7 and V is TRBV6-1, with D possibly being TRBD1 (5 bases). V dropped 0 bases and J dropped 2 bases, with 14 bases sitting between them. The CDR3 has 16 amino acids. Germline V gene data show CDR1 as MNHNS and CDR2 as SASEGT. CDR3: CASSEAQGQRPYEQYF. The DNA for the CDR3 is TGTGCCAGCAGTGAAGCGCAGGGTCAGCGACCCTACGAGCAGTACTTC.